This entry concerns a single T cell receptor (beta chain). This sample stems from a study of CD8 T cells in ankylosing spondylitis. With 4 bases removed from V and 3 bases from J, the gap between germline ends came to 11 bases. The CDR3 length is 13 residues. Per the germline V gene, CDR1 is SGDLS and CDR2 is YYNGEE. TCRdb ran MiXCR on the 5' RACE reads and lists one entry per CDR3 protein. The sample contains 40,000 to 50,000 distinct CDR3 sequences, about 4% of which appear only once. V and J are TRBV9 and TRBJ2-7, with D uncertain. The sample taken for sequencing was blood, either unsorted or a sorted T cell fraction (not recorded which). This TCR was sampled from a female donor with ankylosing spondylitis or in good health (not recorded which). CDR3 nucleotides: TGTGCCAGCAGCTCCCGGACCGGCTACGAGCAGTACTTC. Its protein is CASSSRTGYEQYF. The variable domain in full, completed from reference TRBV9 and TRBJ2-7, reads DSGVTQTPKHLITATGQRVTLRCSPRSGDLSVYWYQQSLDQGLQFLIQYYNGEERAKGNILERFSAQQFPDLHSELNLSSLELGDSALYFCASSSRTGYEQYFGPGTRLTVT.